This T cell receptor beta chain was sequenced during a study of cytomegalovirus exposure and HLA in healthy donors (dated by TCRdb to 2016 to 2017). Study-level background: An earlier analysis of 587 of the donors reported around 280 Gb of sequence data and roughly 120 million unique TCR beta sequences obtained from around 180 million T cells. An early release covering 550 to 700 HLA-typed donors comprised about 300 gigabases of sequencing data and approximately 80 million unique TCR sequences. The genetic ancestry cluster associated with self-reported Caucasian donors included 81% of the approximately 410 genotyped donors. The aim of the study was to test whether cataloging public T cell receptors could identify signatures of past pathogen exposure. The study used immunosequencing to profile the T cell repertoires of several hundred subjects and linked those repertoires to cytomegalovirus serostatus. A separate validation cohort of about 110 different subjects was used in addition to the roughly 720-subject first cohort. To predict cytomegalovirus infection status, the study brought together high-throughput TCR immunosequencing, statistical association of individual TCRs with disease status, and machine learning. A later analysis re-analyzed previously published TCR beta repertoires from roughly 600 donors and added high-resolution HLA genotyping to study TCR occurrence patterns. In the later analysis, no new phenotypic data were used to find candidate immune exposures; instead, reliance was placed on TCR beta sequences and their occurrence across donors. In an earlier analysis of about 590 of the donors, high-throughput TCR beta sequencing was used to judge whether each TCR beta V gene segment behaved as functional or pseudogenic. Donor age, sex, ethnicity and CMV serostatus were compiled alongside the repertoire data. A later genetic analysis took genome-wide SNP genotypes for 398 of the 666 donors and used that subset as a discovery cohort. Every discovery cohort repertoire had been produced on one sequencing platform. Both class I and class II loci were covered by HLA typing, at four-digit resolution. The number of donors typed differed by locus, with roughly 629-640 for A, B, C, DRB1 and DQB1, around 500 for DQA1, approximately 580 for DPA1, and approximately 470 for DPB1. Because of strong linkage in the cohort, five DR-DQ haplotypes were treated as single units for association and clustering. Among some 400 genotyped donors of the cohort, an average of about 240,000 unique TCR beta nucleotide sequences were sequenced per donor, roughly 20% of them non-productive. On the study overall, not on this receptor specifically: Because HLA typing was missing for some donors at each locus, association tests included only the typed subset. A few of the identified cytomegalovirus-associated TCR beta chains were confirmed in vitro to be specific for cytomegalovirus antigens. The only immune exposure information available for the cohort was CMV serostatus. Correlated functional status among segregating V segments might be attributable to linkage disequilibrium, but an unknown experimental factor could not be ruled out. A group of highly shared sequence variants was considered likely to be a technical artifact of the sequencing pipeline. Sequencing depth was assumed to be roughly uniform across donors in the presence/absence analyses, though that assumption may not hold. Because counts were too low, roughly 17 rarely observed V segments, including chromosome 9 orphons, were left out of the earlier analysis of a few hundred of the donors. In an earlier analysis of 587 of the donors, most TCR beta V segments appeared in productive rearrangements about 87% or about 30% of the time, broadly matching IMGT annotations. In a later genetic analysis, fewer N-insertions in productive TCRs were reported among donors in an Asian-associated ancestry cluster than the roughly 710-donor mean. In a later analysis, the rate of TCR association differed among HLA loci, with DRB1 alleles having the most associated TCRs and HLA-C alleles having the fewest. Strong co-occurrence of HLA alleles, especially DR and DQ, made assigning TCR associations to individual alleles difficult. While some public TCRs were present in many individuals, most TCR sequences turned up only very rarely across donors. The cohort was sequenced for TCR beta chains only, and without alpha or paired-chain data the features that could be detected were limited. In a later analysis, several top co-occurrence clusters were reported to appear linked to parvovirus B19, influenza, CMV and Epstein-Barr virus. It was suggested by the authors that the approach could potentially be generalized to other disease states and immunological phenotypes. According to a later analysis, most CMV-associated TCR beta chains appeared to be HLA-restricted, and the HLA associations seemed to be driven largely by CMV exposure. A further reported finding was that TCR beta sequences accurately predicted the HLA-A and HLA-B alleles for most subjects in the first cohort. In a later analysis, HLA-associated TCR beta chains showed more clonal expansion and lower generation probabilities than non-associated chains that were equally common. Cytomegalovirus status was reported to be diagnosed by the classifier with high specificity and sensitivity in both the original and validation cohorts. An association between a missense DCLRE1C variant and V-gene and J-gene trimming of TCR beta chains was found in a later genetic analysis and replicated in an independent cohort. Specific HLA alleles were associated with 15,000 to 20,000 TCR beta sequences at a false discovery rate of 0.05 in a later analysis. Some IMGT-functional V segments, including TRBV6-2 and TRBV6-3, could not be distinguished by the 87-base-pair reads and were therefore excluded. In the study, some 180 TCR beta chains were listed as associated with cytomegalovirus.

The library was made by the immunoSEQ multiplex PCR assay. For the multiplex PCR, a mixture combining 60 forward primers for TCR Vbeta segments and 13 reverse primers for TCR Jbeta segments was used. The CDR3 region of rearranged TCR beta genes was amplified from genomic DNA by a multiplex PCR assay. The Illumina HiSeq System was used to sequence the amplified TCR beta libraries as 87-base-pair reads. Per the authors' processing: In a later analysis, tens of millions of unique TCR beta chains were counted across the 500 to 700 repertoires, and roughly 11 million of these chains were shared by at least two donors. To remove PCR and sequencing errors, raw reads were error-corrected and collapsed into unique sequences using a nearest-neighbor algorithm that merged closely related sequences. CDR3 sequences were aligned to IMGT reference sequences to assign V, D and J gene segments. For a sequence to be retained, at least a six-nucleotide match to both a V gene segment and a J gene segment was required. Rearrangements were classified as productive when the CDR3 lacked stop codons and remained in frame with V and J, and all other rearrangements were classified as non-productive. Following IMGT convention, CDR3 was defined as the stretch from the second conserved V-encoded cysteine to the conserved J-encoded phenylalanine. The earlier analysis of 450 to 750 of the donors excluded any sequence lacking an unambiguous match to a single V gene segment. An earlier analysis of fewer than 750 of the donors classified V segments as functional when productive rearrangements were above 56.7% and as segregating when the standard deviation between donors was above 5%. To diagnose cytomegalovirus status from the catalog of TCR beta chain sequences, a statistical classification framework was built. In a later analysis, TCR nucleotide sequences were compared against IMGT/GENE-DB human TR gene sequences so that V and J genes could be assigned. A later analysis assigned CDR3 sequences and most-parsimonious VDJ recombination scenarios with the TCRdist pipeline. In a later analysis, each TCR beta chain was defined by its CDR3 amino acid sequence together with its V-gene family, and reads without a unique V-gene family were excluded. To address suspected cross-contamination and a sequencing artifact, a later analysis removed 450 to 700 highly shared, low-generation-probability nucleotide sequences. In a later analysis, a clonal expansion index was calculated for each public chain from normalized within-repertoire ranks of inferred template counts. A later analysis computed generation probabilities with a VDJ recombination model fitted to out-of-frame rearrangements, and checked the results against IGoR. Hypergeometric tests were used in a later analysis to score TCR-TCR, TCR-HLA and TCR-CMV co-occurrence, with a repertoire-size bias correction applied to the TCR pairs. A later analysis estimated false discovery rates by permuting HLA or CMV assignments 20 times. A later analysis grouped co-occurring TCRs with DBSCAN, adding TCRdist sequence similarity when clustering within HLA-allele-positive subsets. Co-occurrence clustering excluded repertoires with fewer than 30,000 or more than 120,000 public chains, plus five with anomalous nucleotide sharing. The table was pulled from immuneACCESS by TCRdb, which kept in-frame rearrangements only. Such tables lose some clones; where checked, under half of the loss comes from unresolved V genes, and the rest has no known cause. The V and J calls and the clone size are those of that table, but D and trimming were determined from the DNA. The sample table shows about 130,000 clones, and 76% are seen once. 2.5% to 3.5% of the sample goes to the ten largest clones.

CDR3 length: 14 amino acids, cysteine to phenylalanine. Only the CDR3 DNA stays, 42 bases, in frame from base 1. The junction shows trimming of 5 bases on V and 5 bases on J, and the gene matches do not reach 7 bases of it. CDR1 and CDR2 are drawn from the germline V gene: MDHEN, SYDVKM. The cohort comprised some 730 healthy bone marrow donors. At the time of sampling, every cohort member was nominally healthy, though immune exposures that went unrecorded were likely present. The donor tested CMV seronegative, placing the donor among the 350 to 400 seronegative members of the cohort. A peripheral blood sample was collected from each donor, and TCR beta sequencing was performed on peripheral blood mononuclear cells. The Qiagen DNeasy Blood Extraction Kit was used to extract genomic DNA from the blood cell samples. About this clone: Which antigen it targets is not known. No base-level quality is on record; no much larger clone is a single base apart.

The TCR originated in a man between 40 and 49 years old in good health and CMV-seronegative. Sequenced: PBMCs. The rearranged segments are TRBV28 and TRBJ1-1; TRBD1 lines up with 8 middle nucleotides. The DNA sequence is as follows: TGTGCCAGCAGTAGTCAGGGGGCGCGAACTGAAGCTTTCTTT. Translated, it gives CASSSQGARTEAFF.